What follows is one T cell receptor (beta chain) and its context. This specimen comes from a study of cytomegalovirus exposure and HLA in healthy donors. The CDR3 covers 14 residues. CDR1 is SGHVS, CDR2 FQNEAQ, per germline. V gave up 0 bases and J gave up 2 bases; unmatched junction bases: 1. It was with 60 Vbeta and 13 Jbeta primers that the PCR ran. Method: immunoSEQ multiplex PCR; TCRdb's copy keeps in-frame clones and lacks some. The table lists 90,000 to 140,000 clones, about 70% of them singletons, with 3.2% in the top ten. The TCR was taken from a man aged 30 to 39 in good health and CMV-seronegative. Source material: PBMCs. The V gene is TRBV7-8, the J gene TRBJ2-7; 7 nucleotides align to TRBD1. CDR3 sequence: CASSLATGAYEQYF. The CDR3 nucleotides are TGTGCCAGCAGCTTAGCAACAGGGGCCTACGAGCAGTACTTC.